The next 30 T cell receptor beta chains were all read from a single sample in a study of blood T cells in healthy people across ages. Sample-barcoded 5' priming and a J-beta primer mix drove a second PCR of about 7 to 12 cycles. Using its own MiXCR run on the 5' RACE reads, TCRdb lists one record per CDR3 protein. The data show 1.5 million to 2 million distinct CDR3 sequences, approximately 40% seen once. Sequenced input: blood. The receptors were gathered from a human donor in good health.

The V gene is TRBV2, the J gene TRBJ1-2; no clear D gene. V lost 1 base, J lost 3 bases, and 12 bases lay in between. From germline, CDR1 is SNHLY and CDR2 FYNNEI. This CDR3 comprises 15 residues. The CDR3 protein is CASSEGQQSYYGYTF. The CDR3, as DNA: TGTGCCAGCAGTGAAGGGCAGCAGTCTTACTATGGCTACACCTTC.

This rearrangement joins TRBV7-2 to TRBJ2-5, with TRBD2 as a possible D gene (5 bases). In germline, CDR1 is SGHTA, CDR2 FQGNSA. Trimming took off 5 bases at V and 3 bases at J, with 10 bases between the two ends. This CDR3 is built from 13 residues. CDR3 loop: CASSLLEEETQYF. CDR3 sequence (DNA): TGTGCCAGCAGCCTACTGGAGGAAGAGACCCAGTACTTC.

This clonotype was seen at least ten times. CDR3 DNA sequence: TGCGCCAGCAGCTTCTCGGGACAGGGGGCCTACGAGCAGTACTTC. It is translated as CASSFSGQGAYEQYF. The J gene is TRBJ2-7, the V gene TRBV5-1; 11 positions agree with TRBD1. Germline CDR1 is SGHRS and CDR2 is YFSETQ. The CDR3 totals 15 residues. Trimming cost V 2 bases and J 2 bases; bases outside gene matches: 3.

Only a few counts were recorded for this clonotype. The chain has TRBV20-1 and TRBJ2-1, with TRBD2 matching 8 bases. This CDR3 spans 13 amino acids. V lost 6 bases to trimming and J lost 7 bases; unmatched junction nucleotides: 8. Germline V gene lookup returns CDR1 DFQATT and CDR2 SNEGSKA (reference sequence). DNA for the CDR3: TGCAGTGCACTAGCGGACCCTAGAAATGAGCAGTTCTTC. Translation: CSALADPRNEQFF.

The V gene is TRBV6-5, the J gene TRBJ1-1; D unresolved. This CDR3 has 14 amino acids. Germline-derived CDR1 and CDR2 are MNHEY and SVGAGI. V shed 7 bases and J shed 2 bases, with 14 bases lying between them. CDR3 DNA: TGTGCCAGCACCCTCCGCCAGCCCAACACTGAAGCTTTCTTT. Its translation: CASTLRQPNTEAFF.

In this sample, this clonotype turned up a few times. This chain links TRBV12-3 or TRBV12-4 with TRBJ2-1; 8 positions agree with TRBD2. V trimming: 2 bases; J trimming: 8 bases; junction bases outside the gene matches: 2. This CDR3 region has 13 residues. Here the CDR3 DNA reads TGTGCCAGCAGTTTATGGCGGGAGGATGAGCAGTTCTTC. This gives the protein CASSLWREDEQFF.

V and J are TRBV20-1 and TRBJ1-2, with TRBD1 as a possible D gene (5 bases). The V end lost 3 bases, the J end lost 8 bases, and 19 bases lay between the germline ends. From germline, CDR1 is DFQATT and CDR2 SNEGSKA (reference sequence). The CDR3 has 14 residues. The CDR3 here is CSASGGGGEKGYTF. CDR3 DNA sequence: TGCAGTGCTAGCGGGGGAGGAGGGGAGAAGGGCTACACCTTC.

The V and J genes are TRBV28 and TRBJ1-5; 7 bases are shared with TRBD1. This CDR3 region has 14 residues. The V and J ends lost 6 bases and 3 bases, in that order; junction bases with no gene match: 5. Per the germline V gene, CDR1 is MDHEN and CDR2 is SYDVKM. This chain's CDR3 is CASRPGQVNQPQHF. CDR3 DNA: TGTGCCAGCAGACCAGGACAGGTCAATCAGCCCCAGCATTTT.

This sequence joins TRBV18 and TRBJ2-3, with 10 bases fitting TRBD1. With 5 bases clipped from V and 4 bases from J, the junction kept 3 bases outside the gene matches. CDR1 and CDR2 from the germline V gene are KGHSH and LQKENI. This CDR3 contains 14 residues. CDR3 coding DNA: TGTGCCAGCTCAACTGGGACAGGGGCAGATACGCAGTATTTT. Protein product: CASSTGTGADTQYF.

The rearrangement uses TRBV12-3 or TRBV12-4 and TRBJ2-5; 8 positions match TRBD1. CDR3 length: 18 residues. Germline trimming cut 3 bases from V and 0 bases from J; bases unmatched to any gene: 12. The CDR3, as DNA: TGTGCCAGCAGTTTGAGGTTCGGTGACAGGGGACACCAAGAGACCCAGTACTTC. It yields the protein CASSLRFGDRGHQETQYF.

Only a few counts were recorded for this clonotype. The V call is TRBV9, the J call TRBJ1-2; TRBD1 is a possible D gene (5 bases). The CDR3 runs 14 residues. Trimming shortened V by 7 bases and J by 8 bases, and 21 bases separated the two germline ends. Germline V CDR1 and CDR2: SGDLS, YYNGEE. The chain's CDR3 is CASAQRGDGEGYTF. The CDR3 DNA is TGTGCCAGCGCACAAAGGGGAGATGGTGAAGGCTACACCTTC.

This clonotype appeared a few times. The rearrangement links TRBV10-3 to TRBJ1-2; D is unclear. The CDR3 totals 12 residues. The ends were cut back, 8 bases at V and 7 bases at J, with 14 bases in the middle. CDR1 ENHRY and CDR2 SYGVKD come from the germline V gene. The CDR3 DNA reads TGTGCCATCGCTGGTTGGGATGGTGGCTACACCTTC. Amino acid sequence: CAIAGWDGGYTF.

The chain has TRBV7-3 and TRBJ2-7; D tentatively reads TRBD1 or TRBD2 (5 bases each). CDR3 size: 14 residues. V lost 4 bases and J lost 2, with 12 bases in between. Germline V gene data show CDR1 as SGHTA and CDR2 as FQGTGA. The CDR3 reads CASSYGDGAYEQYF. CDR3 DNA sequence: TGTGCCAGCAGCTACGGGGACGGCGCCTACGAGCAGTACTTC.

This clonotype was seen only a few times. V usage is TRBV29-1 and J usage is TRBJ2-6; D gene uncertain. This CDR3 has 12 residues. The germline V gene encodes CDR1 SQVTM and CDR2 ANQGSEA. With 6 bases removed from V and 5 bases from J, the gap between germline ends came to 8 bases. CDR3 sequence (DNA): TGCAGCGTCAGGTTTAGGGCCAACGTCCTGACTTTC. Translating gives CSVRFRANVLTF.

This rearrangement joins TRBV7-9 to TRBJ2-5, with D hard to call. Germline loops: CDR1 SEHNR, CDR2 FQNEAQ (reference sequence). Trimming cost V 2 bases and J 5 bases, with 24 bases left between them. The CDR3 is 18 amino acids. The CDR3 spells CASSLIRFFGGEHETQYF. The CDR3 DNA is TGTGCCAGCAGCTTAATTAGGTTCTTCGGCGGTGAGCACGAGACCCAGTACTTC. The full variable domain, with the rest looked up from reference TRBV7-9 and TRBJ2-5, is DTGVSQNPRHKITKRGQNVTFRCDPISEHNRLYWYRQTLGQGPEFLTYFQNEAQLEKSRLLSDRFSAERPKGSFSTLEIQRTEQGDSAMYLCASSLIRFFGGEHETQYFGPGTRLLVL.

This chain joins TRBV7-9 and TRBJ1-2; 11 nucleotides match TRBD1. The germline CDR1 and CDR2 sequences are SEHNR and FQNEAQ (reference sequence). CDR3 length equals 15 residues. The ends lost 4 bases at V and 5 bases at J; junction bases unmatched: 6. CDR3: CASSSDRGQTYGYTF. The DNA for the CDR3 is TGTGCCAGCAGCTCGGACAGGGGGCAGACGTATGGCTACACCTTC.

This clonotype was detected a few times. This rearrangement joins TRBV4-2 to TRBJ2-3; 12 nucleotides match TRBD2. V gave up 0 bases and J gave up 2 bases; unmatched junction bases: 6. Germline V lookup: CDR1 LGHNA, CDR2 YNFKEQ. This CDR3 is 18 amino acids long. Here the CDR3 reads CASSQDSGTSGSTDTQYF. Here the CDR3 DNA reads TGTGCCAGCAGCCAAGATTCCGGGACTAGCGGGTCCACAGATACGCAGTATTTT.

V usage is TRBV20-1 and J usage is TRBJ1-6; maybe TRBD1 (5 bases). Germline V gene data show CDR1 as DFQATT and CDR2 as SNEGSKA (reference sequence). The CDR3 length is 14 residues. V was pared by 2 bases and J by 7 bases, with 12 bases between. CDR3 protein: CSARPGGLNSPLHF. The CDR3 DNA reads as TGCAGTGCTAGACCTGGGGGGTTAAATTCACCCCTCCACTTT.

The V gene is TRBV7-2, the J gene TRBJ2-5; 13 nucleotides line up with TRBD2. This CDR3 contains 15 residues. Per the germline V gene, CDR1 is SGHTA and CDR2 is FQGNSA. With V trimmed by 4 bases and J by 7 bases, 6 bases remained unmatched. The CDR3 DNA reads TGTGCCAGCAGCTCTACTAGCGGGGGGGATCGGACCCAGTACTTC. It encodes CASSSTSGGDRTQYF. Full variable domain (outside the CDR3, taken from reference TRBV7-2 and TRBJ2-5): GAGVSQSPSNKVTEKGKDVELRCDPISGHTALYWYRQSLGQGLEFLIYFQGNSAPDKSGLPSDRFSAERTGGSVSTLTIQRTQQEDSAVYLCASSSTSGGDRTQYFGPGTRLLVL.

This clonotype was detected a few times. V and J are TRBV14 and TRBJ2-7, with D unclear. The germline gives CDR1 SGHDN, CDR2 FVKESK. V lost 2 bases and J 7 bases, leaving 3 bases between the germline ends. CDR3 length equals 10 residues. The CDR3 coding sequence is TGTGCCAGCAGCCAATTGGAGCAGTACTTC. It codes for CASSQLEQYF.

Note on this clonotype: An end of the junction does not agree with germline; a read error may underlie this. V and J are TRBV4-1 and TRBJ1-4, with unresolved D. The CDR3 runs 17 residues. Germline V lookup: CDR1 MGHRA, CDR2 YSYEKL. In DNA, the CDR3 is TGCGTCAGCAGCCAAGTAGTAGCTTTTGCAACTAATGAAAAACTGTTTTTT. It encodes CVSSQVVAFATNEKLFF.

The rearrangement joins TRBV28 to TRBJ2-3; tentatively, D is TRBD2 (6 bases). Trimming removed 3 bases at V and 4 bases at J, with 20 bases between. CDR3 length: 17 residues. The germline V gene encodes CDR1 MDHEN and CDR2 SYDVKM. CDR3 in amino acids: CASSFGGVSKNSDTQYF. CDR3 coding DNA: TGTGCCAGCAGTTTCGGAGGGGTCAGCAAAAATTCAGATACGCAGTATTTT.

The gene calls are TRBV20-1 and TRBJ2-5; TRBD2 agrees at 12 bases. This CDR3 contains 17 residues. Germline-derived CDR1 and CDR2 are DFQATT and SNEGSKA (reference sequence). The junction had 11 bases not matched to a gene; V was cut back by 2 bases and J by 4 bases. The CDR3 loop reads CSARHLAGGPSGETQYF. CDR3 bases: TGCAGTGCTAGACATCTAGCGGGGGGGCCTTCGGGAGAGACCCAGTACTTC.

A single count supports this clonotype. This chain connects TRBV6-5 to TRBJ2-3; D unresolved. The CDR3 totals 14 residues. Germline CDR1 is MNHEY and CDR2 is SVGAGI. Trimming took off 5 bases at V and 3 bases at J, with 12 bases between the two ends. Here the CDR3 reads CASSAGSSTDTQYF. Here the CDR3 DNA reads TGTGCCAGCAGTGCAGGCTCCTCTACAGATACGCAGTATTTT.

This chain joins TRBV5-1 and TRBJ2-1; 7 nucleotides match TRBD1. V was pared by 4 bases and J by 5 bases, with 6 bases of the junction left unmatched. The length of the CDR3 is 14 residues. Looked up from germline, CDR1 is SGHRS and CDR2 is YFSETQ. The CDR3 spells CASSRGQYDNEQFF. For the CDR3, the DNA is TGCGCCAGCAGCAGGGGACAGTACGACAATGAGCAGTTCTTC. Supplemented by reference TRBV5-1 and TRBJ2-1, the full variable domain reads KAGVTQTPRYLIKTRGQQVTLSCSPISGHRSVSWYQQTPGQGLQFLFEYFSETQRNKGNFPGRFSGRQFSNSRSEMNVSTLELGDSALYLCASSRGQYDNEQFFGPGTRLTVL.

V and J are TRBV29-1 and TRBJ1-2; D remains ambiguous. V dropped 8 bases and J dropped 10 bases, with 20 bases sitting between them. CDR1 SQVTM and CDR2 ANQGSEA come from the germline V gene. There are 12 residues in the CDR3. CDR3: CSTPYGRNVYTF. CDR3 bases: TGCAGCACACCATACGGGAGAAATGTCTACACCTTC.

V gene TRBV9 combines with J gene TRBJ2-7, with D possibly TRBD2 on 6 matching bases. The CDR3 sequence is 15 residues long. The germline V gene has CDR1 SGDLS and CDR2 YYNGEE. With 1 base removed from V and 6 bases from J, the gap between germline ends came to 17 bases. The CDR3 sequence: CASSVRDSPIFEQYF. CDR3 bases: TGTGCCAGCAGCGTAAGGGACTCACCTATATTCGAGCAGTACTTC.

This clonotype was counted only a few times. CDR3 nucleotide sequence: TGTGCCAGCAGCTTAGGTGGGGGGCTAGGTTCCAATGGCTACACCTTC. This gives the protein CASSLGGGLGSNGYTF. The chain recombines TRBV7-9 with TRBJ1-2; tentative D call: TRBD1 (6 bases). V lost 1 base and J 6 bases, leaving 18 bases between the germline ends. Looked up from germline, CDR1 is SEHNR and CDR2 is FQNEAQ (reference sequence). This CDR3 has 16 amino acids.

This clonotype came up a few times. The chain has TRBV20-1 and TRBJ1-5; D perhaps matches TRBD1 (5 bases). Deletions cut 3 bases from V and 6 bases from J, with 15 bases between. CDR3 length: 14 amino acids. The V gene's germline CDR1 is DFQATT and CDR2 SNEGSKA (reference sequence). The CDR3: CSARSGEGSQPQHF. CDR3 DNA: TGCAGTGCTAGGTCGGGGGAGGGCAGTCAGCCCCAGCATTTT.

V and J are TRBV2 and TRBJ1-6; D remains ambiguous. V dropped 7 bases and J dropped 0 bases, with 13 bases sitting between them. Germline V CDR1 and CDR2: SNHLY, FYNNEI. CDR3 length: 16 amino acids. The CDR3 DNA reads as TGTGCCAGCAATGGGCAGGATAGCTCCTATAATTCACCCCTCCACTTT. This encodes CASNGQDSSYNSPLHF.